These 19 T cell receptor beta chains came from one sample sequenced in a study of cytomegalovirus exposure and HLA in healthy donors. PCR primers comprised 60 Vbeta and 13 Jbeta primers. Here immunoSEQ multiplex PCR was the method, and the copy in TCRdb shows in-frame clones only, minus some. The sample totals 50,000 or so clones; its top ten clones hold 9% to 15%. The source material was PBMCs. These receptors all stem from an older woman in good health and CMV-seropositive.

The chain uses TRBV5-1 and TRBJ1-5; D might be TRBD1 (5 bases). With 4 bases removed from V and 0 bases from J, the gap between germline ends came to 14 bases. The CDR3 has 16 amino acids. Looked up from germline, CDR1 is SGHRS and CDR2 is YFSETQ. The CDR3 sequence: CASSPGGESSNQPQHF. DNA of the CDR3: TGCGCCAGCAGCCCGGGGGGAGAAAGTAGCAATCAGCCCCAGCATTTT.

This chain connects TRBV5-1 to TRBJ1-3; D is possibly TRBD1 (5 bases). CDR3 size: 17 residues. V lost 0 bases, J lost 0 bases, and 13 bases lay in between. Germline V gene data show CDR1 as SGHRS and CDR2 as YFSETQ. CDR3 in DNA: TGCGCCAGCAGCTTGGAGGGACTCACCGTCTCTGGAAACACCATATATTTT. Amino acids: CASSLEGLTVSGNTIYF.

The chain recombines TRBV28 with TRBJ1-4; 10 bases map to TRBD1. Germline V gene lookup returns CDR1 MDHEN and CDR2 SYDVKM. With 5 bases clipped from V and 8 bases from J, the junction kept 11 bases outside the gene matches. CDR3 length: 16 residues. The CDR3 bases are TGTGCCAGCAGTCAGACGGGACAGGGGAGTTACGAAAAACTGTTTTTT. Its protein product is CASSQTGQGSYEKLFF. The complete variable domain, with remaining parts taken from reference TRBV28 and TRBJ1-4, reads DVKVTQSSRYLVKRTGEKVFLECVQDMDHENMFWYRQDPGLGLRLIYFSYDVKMKEKGDIPEGYSVSREKKERFSLILESASTNQTSMYLCASSQTGQGSYEKLFFGSGTQLSVL.

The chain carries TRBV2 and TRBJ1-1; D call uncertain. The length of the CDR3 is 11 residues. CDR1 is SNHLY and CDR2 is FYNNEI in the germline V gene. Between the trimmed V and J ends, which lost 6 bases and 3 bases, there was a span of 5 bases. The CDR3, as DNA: TGTGCCAGCAGCACATACACTGAAGCTTTCTTT. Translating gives CASSTYTEAFF.

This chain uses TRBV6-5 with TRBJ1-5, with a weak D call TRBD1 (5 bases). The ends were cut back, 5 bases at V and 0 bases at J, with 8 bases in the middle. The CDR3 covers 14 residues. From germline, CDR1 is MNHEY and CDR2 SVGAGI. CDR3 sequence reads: CASSDSHSNQPQHF. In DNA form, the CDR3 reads TGTGCCAGCAGTGACAGTCATAGCAATCAGCCCCAGCATTTT.

CDR3 nucleotide sequence: TGTGCCAGTAGTATAGGTAGCCGACAGAACTATGGCTACACCTTC. Translated, it gives CASSIGSRQNYGYTF. The J gene is TRBJ1-2, the V gene TRBV19; D may be TRBD1 (5 bases). Germline V gives CDR1 LNHDA, CDR2 SQIVND (reference sequence). The CDR3 totals 15 residues. V lost 1 base and J lost 2, with 11 bases in between.

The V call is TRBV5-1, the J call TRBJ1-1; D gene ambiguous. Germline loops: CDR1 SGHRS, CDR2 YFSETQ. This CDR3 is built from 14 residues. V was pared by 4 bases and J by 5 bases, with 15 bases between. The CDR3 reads CASSPTSLQTEAFF. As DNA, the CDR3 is TGCGCCAGCAGCCCCACCTCCCTACAGACTGAAGCTTTCTTT.

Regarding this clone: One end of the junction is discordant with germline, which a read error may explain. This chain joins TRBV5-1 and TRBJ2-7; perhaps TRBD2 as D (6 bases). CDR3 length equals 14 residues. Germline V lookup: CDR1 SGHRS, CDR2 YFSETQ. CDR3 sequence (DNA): TGCGCCAGCAGCTTGGCCGGGGGAGCCTACGAGCAGTCCTTC. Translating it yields CASSLAGGAYEQSF. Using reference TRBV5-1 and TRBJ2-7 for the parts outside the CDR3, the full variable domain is KAGVTQTPRYLIKTRGQQVTLSCSPISGHRSVSWYQQTPGQGLQFLFEYFSETQRNKGNFPGRFSGRQFSNSRSEMNVSTLELGDSALYLCASSLAGGAYEQSFGPGTRLTVT.

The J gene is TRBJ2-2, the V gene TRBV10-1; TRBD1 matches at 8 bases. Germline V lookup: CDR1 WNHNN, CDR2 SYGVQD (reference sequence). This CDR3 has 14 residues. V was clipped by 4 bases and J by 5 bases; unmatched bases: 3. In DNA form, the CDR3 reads TGCGCCAGCAGTGGGACAGGGAGTACCGGGGAGCTGTTTTTT. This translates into CASSGTGSTGELFF.

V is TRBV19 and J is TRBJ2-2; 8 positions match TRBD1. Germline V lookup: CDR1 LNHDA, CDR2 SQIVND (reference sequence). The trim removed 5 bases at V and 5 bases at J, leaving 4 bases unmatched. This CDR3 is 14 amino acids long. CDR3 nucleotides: TGTGCCAGTAGTGCCAGACAGGGGACCGGGGAGCTGTTTTTT. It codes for CASSARQGTGELFF.

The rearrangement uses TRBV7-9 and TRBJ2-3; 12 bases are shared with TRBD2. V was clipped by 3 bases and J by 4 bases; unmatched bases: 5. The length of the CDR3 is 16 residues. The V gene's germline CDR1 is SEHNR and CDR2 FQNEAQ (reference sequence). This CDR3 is CASSLGLAGRPDTQYF. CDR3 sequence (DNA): TGTGCCAGCAGCTTGGGACTAGCGGGCCGCCCAGATACGCAGTATTTT. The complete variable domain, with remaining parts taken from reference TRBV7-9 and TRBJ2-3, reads DTGVSQNPRHKITKRGQNVTFRCDPISEHNRLYWYRQTLGQGPEFLTYFQNEAQLEKSRLLSDRFSAERPKGSFSTLEIQRTEQGDSAMYLCASSLGLAGRPDTQYFGPGTRLTVL.

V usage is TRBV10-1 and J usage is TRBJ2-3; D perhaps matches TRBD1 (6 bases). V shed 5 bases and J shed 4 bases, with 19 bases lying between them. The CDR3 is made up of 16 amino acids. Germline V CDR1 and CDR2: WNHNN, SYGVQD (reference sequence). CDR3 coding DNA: TGCGCCAGCAGTTGGATACAGGGTGGGGGCCCAGATACGCAGTATTTT. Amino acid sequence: CASSWIQGGGPDTQYF.

CDR3 coding DNA: TGCGCCAGCAGCCAAGACAGTTATAGCAATCAGCCCCAGCATTTT. It is translated as CASSQDSYSNQPQHF. The chain links TRBV4-1 to TRBJ1-5; no definite D call. V was cut by 0 bases and J by 0 bases, with 6 bases left in between. CDR3 length: 15 residues. Germline assignment: CDR1 MGHRA and CDR2 YSYEKL.

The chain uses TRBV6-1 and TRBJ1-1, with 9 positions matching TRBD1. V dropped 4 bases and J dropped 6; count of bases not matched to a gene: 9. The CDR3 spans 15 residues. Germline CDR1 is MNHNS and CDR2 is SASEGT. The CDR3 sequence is CASSASTGGAPEAFF. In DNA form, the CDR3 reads TGTGCCAGCAGTGCTAGCACAGGGGGCGCCCCTGAAGCTTTCTTT.

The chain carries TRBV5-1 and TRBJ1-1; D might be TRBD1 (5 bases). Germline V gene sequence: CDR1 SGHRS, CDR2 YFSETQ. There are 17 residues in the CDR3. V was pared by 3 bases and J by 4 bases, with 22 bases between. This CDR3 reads CASSYGGNSGTGTEAFF. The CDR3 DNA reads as TGCGCCAGCAGCTACGGGGGGAATTCTGGAACGGGCACTGAAGCTTTCTTT.

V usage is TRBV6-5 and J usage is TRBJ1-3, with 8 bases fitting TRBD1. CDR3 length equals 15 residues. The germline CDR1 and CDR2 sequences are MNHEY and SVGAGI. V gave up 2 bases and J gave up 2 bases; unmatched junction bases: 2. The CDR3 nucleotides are TGTGCCAGCAGTTACGCACAGGGGGCTGGAAACACCATATATTTT. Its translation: CASSYAQGAGNTIYF.

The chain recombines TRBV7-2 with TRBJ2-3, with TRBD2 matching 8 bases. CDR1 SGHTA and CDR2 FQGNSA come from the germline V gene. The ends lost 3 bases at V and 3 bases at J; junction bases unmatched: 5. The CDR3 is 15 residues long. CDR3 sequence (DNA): TGTGCCAGCAGCTTGGGCCGGGGGGGTACAGATACGCAGTATTTT. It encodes CASSLGRGGTDTQYF.

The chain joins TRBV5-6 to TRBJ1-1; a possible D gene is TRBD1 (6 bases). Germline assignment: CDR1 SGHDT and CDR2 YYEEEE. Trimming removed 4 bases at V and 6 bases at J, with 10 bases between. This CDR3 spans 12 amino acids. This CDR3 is CASSRDTSEAFF. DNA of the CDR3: TGTGCCAGCAGCCGGGACACCTCTGAAGCTTTCTTT.

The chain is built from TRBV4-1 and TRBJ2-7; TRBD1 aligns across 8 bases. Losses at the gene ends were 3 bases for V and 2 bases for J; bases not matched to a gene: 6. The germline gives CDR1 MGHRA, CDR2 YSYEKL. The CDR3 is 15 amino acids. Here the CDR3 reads CASSHSDRAPYEQYF. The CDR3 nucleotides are TGCGCCAGCAGCCATTCGGACAGGGCCCCCTACGAGCAGTACTTC.